A selection of T cell receptor beta chains follows, all from one sample in a study of shared clonotypes between healthy human individuals. TCRdb's table, derived via immunoSEQ multiplex PCR, lists solely in-frame clones and lacks some. The sample carries fewer than 3 million clones, 85% to 95% recorded once. Input material: naive CD4+ T cells from PBMCs. These receptors were collected from a man in his late teens or twenties in good health. Some clones in this sample may be carry-over from other donors' samples. Both conserved end residues are part of each CDR3. D genes are given only for firm matches. Rows give clone size only sometimes, using once, few, many, or a class for an expanded clone.

V gene,J gene,D gene,clone size,CDR3 protein,CDR3 DNA
TRBV13,TRBJ1-5,.,.,CASSHRGGRFNQPQHF,TGTGCCAGCAGCCACCGGGGAGGGCGCTTCAATCAGCCCCAGCATTTT
TRBV28,TRBJ2-7,.,.,CASSSAGRSSYEQYF,TGTGCCAGCAGTTCGGCAGGGAGGAGCTCCTACGAGCAGTACTTC
TRBV5-1,TRBJ2-5,TRBD2,.,CASSVTSGQETQYF,TGCGCCAGCAGCGTGACTAGCGGCCAAGAGACCCAGTACTTC
TRBV19,TRBJ2-2,TRBD2,.,CASSKGRAGTGELFF,TGTGCCAGTAGTAAAGGGAGGGCGGGCACCGGGGAGCTGTTTTTT
TRBV6-1,TRBJ1-2,TRBD1,.,CASSESGTVYGYTF,TGTGCCAGCAGTGAAAGCGGGACAGTCTATGGCTACACCTTC
TRBV11-3,TRBJ1-1,.,few,CASSLAGGTEAFF,TGTGCCAGCAGCTTAGCGGGGGGCACTGAAGCTTTCTTT
TRBV5-1,TRBJ2-1,TRBD1,.,CASSLARDRGAVNEQFF,TGCGCCAGCAGCCTGGCTCGGGACAGGGGTGCCGTCAATGAGCAGTTCTTC
TRBV7-2,TRBJ1-5,TRBD1,once,CASSLTGANQPQHF,TGTGCCAGCAGCCTAACAGGGGCCAATCAGCCCCAGCATTTT
TRBV12-5,TRBJ2-5,.,.,CASGGVRETQYF,TGTGCTAGTGGTGGGGTAAGAGAGACCCAGTACTTC
TRBV2,TRBJ1-2,TRBD1,.,CASSVGQSYTF,TGTGCCAGCAGTGTGGGACAGAGCTACACCTTC